This T cell receptor beta chain was captured in a study of blood T cells in healthy people across ages. The study, taken as a whole, reports: As naive T cell percentage varied, TCR beta diversity correlated strongly with it.

A second roughly 6 to 12 cycle PCR used barcoded and J-beta primers. TCRdb redid the calling of the 5' RACE reads with MiXCR, one entry per CDR3 protein. The sample carries about 1,800,000 distinct CDR3 sequences, roughly 27% recorded once. The CDR3 is 14 amino acids. Looked up from germline, CDR1 is SGHAT and CDR2 is FQNNGV. This clonotype was seen a handful of times. Its antigen is currently unknown. At one of its ends the junction is not consistent with the germline gene, which may arise from a read error. Caucasian, healthy and from Russia, the donors were aged between 6 and 90. The sample comprised blood. J is TRBJ2-1 and V is TRBV11-2, with 10 bases matching TRBD2. The receptor was derived from a woman aged 25 to 39 in good health. The CDR3 DNA follows: TGTGCTAGCAAACGGCTAGCGGGGGTCGATGAGCAGTTCTTC. It translates to CASKRLAGVDEQFF.